The clone carrying this T cell receptor (beta chain) was seen a few times. This CDR3 has 12 amino acids. Trimming took off 5 bases at V and 2 bases at J, with 7 bases between the two ends. CDR1 GTSNPN and CDR2 SVGIG come from the germline V gene (reference sequence). MiXCR was run by TCRdb on the RT-PCR reads, yielding one entry per CDR3 protein. The repertoire holds approximately 720,000 distinct CDR3 sequences, around 14% seen once, with about 3.6% in the top ten. The genes are TRBV30 and TRBJ1-3; maybe TRBD1 (5 bases). The TCR comes from a female donor in good health, serving as a healthy control. The specimen sequenced was memory CD4+ T cells from blood. This CDR3 reads CAWGTAGNTIYF. CDR3 DNA sequence: TGTGCCTGGGGGACGGCTGGAAACACCATATATTTT.